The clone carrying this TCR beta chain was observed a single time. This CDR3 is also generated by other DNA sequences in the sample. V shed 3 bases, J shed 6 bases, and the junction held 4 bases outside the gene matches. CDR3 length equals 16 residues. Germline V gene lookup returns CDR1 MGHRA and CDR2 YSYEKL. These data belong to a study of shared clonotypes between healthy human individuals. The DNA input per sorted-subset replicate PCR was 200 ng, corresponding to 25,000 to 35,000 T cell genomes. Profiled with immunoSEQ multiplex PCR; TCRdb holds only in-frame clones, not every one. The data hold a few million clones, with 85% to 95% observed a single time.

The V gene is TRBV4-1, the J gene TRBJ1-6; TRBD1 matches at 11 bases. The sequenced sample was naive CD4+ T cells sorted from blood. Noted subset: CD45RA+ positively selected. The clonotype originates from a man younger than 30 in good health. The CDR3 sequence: CASSQGQGVVNSPLHF. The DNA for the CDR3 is TGCGCCAGCAGCCAGGGACAGGGGGTGGTTAATTCACCCCTCCACTTT.